Each of the 8 T cell receptor beta chains below was sequenced from the same sample in a study of OX40 agonist ivuxolimab in advanced cancers. Profiling relied on immunoSEQ multiplex PCR, and the TCRdb table lists in-frame clones only, not all of them. Of roughly 90,000 clones listed, roughly 91% are singletons. Sequencing used CD4+ or CD8+ T cells sorted from blood, obtained in a trial of the OX40 agonist ivuxolimab. Receptors were obtained from an adult with an advanced solid tumor such as melanoma, head and neck, liver or kidney cancer.

DNA for the CDR3: TGTGCCAGCAGCTCCTTCGGGACAAAGAATTCACCCCTCCACTTT. The encoded protein is CASSSFGTKNSPLHF. The gene calls are TRBV9 and TRBJ1-6; D is perhaps TRBD1 (6 bases). From germline, CDR1 is SGDLS and CDR2 YYNGEE. V gave up 4 bases and J gave up 7 bases, with 15 bases separating them. The CDR3 has 15 amino acids.

The rearrangement links TRBV2 to TRBJ2-7; D ambiguous. The CDR3 has 11 amino acids. The ends were cut back, 7 bases at V and 6 bases at J, with 10 bases in the middle. Germline V gene sequence: CDR1 SNHLY, CDR2 FYNNEI. The DNA of the CDR3 is TGTGCCAGCATGAGGTCGGGCGAGCAGTACTTC. This gives the protein CASMRSGEQYF.

The V and J genes are TRBV18 and TRBJ1-1; possibly TRBD1 for D (5 bases). The germline CDR1 and CDR2 sequences are KGHSH and LQKENI. The CDR3 covers 14 residues. Between the trimmed V and J ends, which lost 5 bases and 2 bases, there was a span of 12 bases. CDR3 protein: CASSSGRVNTEAFF. The CDR3 DNA is TGTGCCAGCTCATCGGGACGGGTTAACACTGAAGCTTTCTTT. Variable domain in full (rest from reference TRBV18 and TRBJ1-1): NAGVMQNPRHLVRRRGQEARLRCSPMKGHSHVYWYRQLPEEGLKFMVYLQKENIIDESGMPKERFSAEFPKEGPSILRIQQVVRGDSAAYFCASSSGRVNTEAFFGQGTRLTVV.

The chain links TRBV29-1 to TRBJ2-1; 7 bases fit TRBD2. Trimming took 7 bases from V and 3 from J; bases not matched to a gene: 9. The CDR3 covers 14 residues. CDR1 is SQVTM and CDR2 is ANQGSEA in the germline V gene. The CDR3: CSAKGGIFYNEQFF. CDR3 coding DNA: TGCAGCGCAAAGGGAGGGATCTTCTACAATGAGCAGTTCTTC.

This chain uses TRBV6-1 with TRBJ2-2, with 7 bases that match TRBD2. Germline values: CDR1 MNHNS, CDR2 SASEGT. The length of the CDR3 is 15 residues. V lost 8 bases and J lost 5; bases outside the gene matches: 11. The CDR3 reads CASAAGRARTGELFF. The CDR3 DNA reads as TGTGCCAGCGCTGCAGGGAGGGCGCGGACCGGGGAGCTGTTTTTT.

The chain uses TRBV5-1 and TRBJ2-2; no clear D. The CDR3 is made up of 14 amino acids. Trimming took 1 base from V and 4 from J, leaving 8 bases between them. CDR1 and CDR2 (germline): SGHRS, YFSETQ. DNA for the CDR3: TGCGCCAGCAGCTTGCGTACGGGCACCGGGGAGCTGTTTTTT. This gives the protein CASSLRTGTGELFF.

CDR3 loop: CASSFRGQGLFSYEQYF. The CDR3, as DNA: TGTGCCAGCAGTTTTAGGGGACAGGGACTATTCTCCTACGAGCAGTACTTC. The chain carries TRBV28 and TRBJ2-7, with 9 bases aligning to TRBD1. Germline values: CDR1 MDHEN, CDR2 SYDVKM. After removal of 3 bases from V and 0 bases from J, the junction contained 9 bases not matched to a gene. The CDR3 totals 17 residues.

This rearrangement joins TRBV7-9 to TRBJ2-7, with D possibly TRBD2 on 6 matching bases. CDR1 is SEHNR and CDR2 is FQNEAQ in the germline V gene (reference sequence). CDR3 size: 13 residues. Trimming took off 0 bases at V and 7 bases at J, with 10 bases between the two ends. As DNA, the CDR3 is TGTGCCAGCAGCTTAGCCCCGGAGGGGGAGCAGTACTTC. It translates to CASSLAPEGEQYF.